The 22 T cell receptor beta chains below come from one sample, sequenced in a study of early stage breast cancer tumors. Data came from immunoSEQ multiplex PCR; TCRdb stores just in-frame clones and leaves some out. This sample has tens of thousands of clones, with over 70% found just once. Sequencing was done on a sample of blood. The origin of the receptors is a middle-aged person with breast cancer.

The chain couples TRBV2 to TRBJ2-1; 10 positions agree with TRBD2. Germline CDR1 SNHLY, CDR2 FYNNEI. The CDR3 runs 15 residues. The J segment lost 4 bases and the V segment lost 2 bases, leaving 2 bases of the junction unmatched. Here the CDR3 DNA reads TGTGCCAGCAGTGAAAGCGGGAGGGATTACAATGAGCAGTTCTTC. This codes for CASSESGRDYNEQFF.

J is TRBJ2-5 and V is TRBV2, with D unclear. The CDR3 contains 13 residues. Trimming removed 6 bases at V and 3 bases at J, with 11 bases between. The germline gives CDR1 SNHLY, CDR2 FYNNEI. CDR3 sequence reads: CASSLSDKETQYF. The CDR3 nucleotides read TGTGCCAGCAGCCTAAGCGATAAAGAGACCCAGTACTTC. The whole variable domain, filled in from reference TRBV2 and TRBJ2-5, reads EPEVTQTPSHQVTQMGQEVILRCVPISNHLYFYWYRQILGQKVEFLVSFYNNEISEKSEIFDDQFSVERPDGSNFTLKIRSTKLEDSAMYFCASSLSDKETQYFGPGTRLLVL.

The chain combines TRBV11-3 with TRBJ2-3; 11 nucleotides align to TRBD2. Per germline, CDR1 SGHNT and CDR2 YENEEA. CDR3 length equals 17 residues. With 7 bases clipped from V and 5 bases from J, the junction kept 14 bases outside the gene matches. Written as DNA, the CDR3 is TGTGCCAGCACCTCAGGGACTAGCGGCGATTTGGTAGATACGCAGTATTTT. Residues: CASTSGTSGDLVDTQYF.

This clone was observed a handful of times. The V and J genes are TRBV7-9 and TRBJ1-2; TRBD1 aligns across 9 bases. The CDR3 has 17 residues. Germline values: CDR1 SEHNR, CDR2 FQNEAQ (reference sequence). Germline trimming cut 1 base from V and 3 bases from J; bases unmatched to any gene: 9. CDR3: CASSLGTGGGLDYGYTF. As DNA, the CDR3 is TGTGCCAGCAGCTTAGGAACAGGGGGCGGTTTGGACTATGGCTACACCTTC.

This clone occurred a few times. The same CDR3 is also encoded by other DNA sequences in this sample. V and J are TRBV7-3 and TRBJ2-3; TRBD2 matches at 13 bases. V lost 6 bases, J lost 4 bases, and 4 bases stayed unmatched. This CDR3 contains 15 residues. Per the germline V gene, CDR1 is SGHTA and CDR2 is FQGTGA. The CDR3 protein is CASSRLAGGSDTQYF. In DNA form, the CDR3 reads TGTGCCAGCAGTCGACTAGCGGGAGGCTCAGATACGCAGTATTTT. Full variable domain (remainder filled in from reference TRBV7-3 and TRBJ2-3): GAGVSQTPSNKVTEKGKYVELRCDPISGHTALYWYRQSLGQGPEFLIYFQGTGAADDSGLPNDRFFAVRPEGSVSTLKIQRTERGDSAVYLCASSRLAGGSDTQYFGPGTRLTVL.

This clone showed up just a few times. The chain is built from TRBV29-1 and TRBJ2-2; 8 bases line up with TRBD1. This CDR3 has 13 amino acids. V was pared by 6 bases and J by 5 bases, with 5 bases of the junction left unmatched. Germline V lookup: CDR1 SQVTM, CDR2 ANQGSEA. This chain's CDR3 is CSVRTGTTGELFF. CDR3 coding DNA: TGCAGCGTACGGACAGGGACGACCGGGGAGCTGTTTTTT.

The chain combines TRBV11-3 with TRBJ2-1; TRBD1 might be the D (5 bases). The V gene lost 5 bases and the J gene lost 10 bases, with 15 bases spanning the gap. CDR1 is SGHNT and CDR2 is YENEEA in the germline V gene. The CDR3 contains 13 residues. CDR3 sequence: CASSQDFSGEQFF. In nucleotides, the CDR3 is TGTGCCAGCAGCCAAGACTTTTCAGGGGAGCAGTTCTTC.

The CDR3 nucleotides read TGTGCCAGCAAGACCAGAGTATCTGGGGCCAACGTCCTGACTTTC. It is translated as CASKTRVSGANVLTF. J is TRBJ2-6 and V is TRBV6-5; D is ambiguous. Deletions cut 7 bases from V and 1 base from J, with 11 bases between. This CDR3 spans 15 amino acids. CDR1 and CDR2 from the germline V gene are MNHEY and SVGAGI.

The V and J genes are TRBV19 and TRBJ1-5, with D possibly matching TRBD1 (5 bases). The germline V and J ends were trimmed by 6 bases and 4 bases, with 10 bases remaining between them. The length of the CDR3 is 13 residues. The germline gives CDR1 LNHDA, CDR2 SQIVND (reference sequence). The CDR3 DNA sequence: TGTGCCAGTAGAGGGACGGGAAATCAGCCCCAGCATTTT. Amino acids: CASRGTGNQPQHF.

The chain couples TRBV5-6 to TRBJ1-2; D remains ambiguous. Germline CDR1 SGHDT, CDR2 YYEEEE. The CDR3 runs 16 residues. Trimming took 4 bases from V and 7 from J, leaving 23 bases between them. The CDR3 nucleotides read TGTGCCAGCAGCCCGGATATAGTCGGACGGCGGGGTGGCTACACCTTC. Translating it yields CASSPDIVGRRGGYTF.

V is TRBV20-1 and J is TRBJ2-5; D is undetermined. The germline V and J ends were trimmed by 4 bases and 4 bases, with 7 bases remaining between them. This CDR3 is 11 amino acids long. The germline gives CDR1 DFQATT, CDR2 SNEGSKA (reference sequence). The CDR3 bases are TGCAGTGCTAATAAGGTAGAGACCCAGTACTTC. Translating gives CSANKVETQYF.

The genes are TRBV30 and TRBJ2-5, with 10 bases identical to TRBD2. This CDR3 is 15 amino acids long. Germline V gives CDR1 GTSNPN, CDR2 SVGIG (reference sequence). V was clipped by 2 bases and J by 5 bases; unmatched bases: 8. The CDR3 region is CAWSRLAGVGETQYF. The DNA of the CDR3 is TGTGCCTGGAGTCGTCTAGCGGGAGTGGGGGAGACCCAGTACTTC.

This clone was counted once. V and J are TRBV11-3 and TRBJ2-5; 14 nucleotides agree with TRBD2. Germline-derived CDR1 and CDR2 are SGHNT and YENEEA. The V and J ends lost 1 base and 4 bases, in that order; junction bases with no gene match: 8. The CDR3 runs 18 residues. The CDR3, as DNA: TGTGCCAGCAGCTTAGGCGGGACTAGCGGGAGAGTAAGAGAGACCCAGTACTTC. This sequence encodes CASSLGGTSGRVRETQYF.

V usage is TRBV5-1 and J usage is TRBJ2-2; 9 bases agree with TRBD2. CDR3 size: 17 residues. Per germline, CDR1 SGHRS and CDR2 YFSETQ. The trim removed 0 bases at V and 5 bases at J, leaving 8 bases unmatched. CDR3 loop: CASSLDPSGTVTGELFF. For the CDR3, the DNA is TGCGCCAGCAGCTTGGATCCTAGCGGGACGGTAACCGGGGAGCTGTTTTTT.

The chain employs TRBV5-4 and TRBJ2-1; TRBD1 aligns across 12 bases. CDR1 SGHNT and CDR2 YYREEE come from the germline V gene (reference sequence). V shed 3 bases, J shed 4 bases, and the junction held 5 bases outside the gene matches. The CDR3 extends over 16 amino acids. This chain's CDR3 is CASSSQGQGAYNEQFF. CDR3 sequence (DNA): TGTGCCAGCAGCTCACAGGGACAGGGGGCGTACAATGAGCAGTTCTTC.

The chain is built from TRBV6-5 and TRBJ2-2, with D maybe TRBD1 (6 bases). Germline V gene lookup returns CDR1 MNHEY and CDR2 SVGAGI. V lost 2 bases and J lost 6, with 16 bases in between. The CDR3 sequence is 16 residues long. The CDR3 region has the DNA TGTGCCAGCAGTTACCCCGACAGGAGATGGGCCGGGGAGCTGTTTTTT. The encoded protein is CASSYPDRRWAGELFF.

This chain links TRBV11-2 with TRBJ1-1, with TRBD1 matching over 9 bases. V dropped 5 bases and J dropped 1; count of bases not matched to a gene: 8. This CDR3 region has 16 residues. The germline V gene has CDR1 SGHAT and CDR2 FQNNGV. The CDR3 is CASSRPGQGQNTEAFF. In DNA form, the CDR3 reads TGTGCCAGCAGCCGTCCGGGACAGGGCCAGAACACTGAAGCTTTCTTT.

This clone was seen just once. The chain uses TRBV18 and TRBJ1-1, with 10 bases fitting TRBD1. The junction had 11 bases not matched to a gene; V was cut back by 6 bases and J by 7 bases. The germline V gene encodes CDR1 KGHSH and CDR2 LQKENI. This CDR3 is built from 15 residues. CDR3 sequence (DNA): TGTGCCAGCTCCAAAGGACAGGGGGTACAAAATGAAGCTTTCTTT. Translation: CASSKGQGVQNEAFF.

The chain carries TRBV4-2 and TRBJ2-1, with TRBD2 as a possible D gene (6 bases). The CDR3 has 15 residues. The germline V gene encodes CDR1 LGHNA and CDR2 YNFKEQ. Deletions cut 0 bases from V and 4 bases from J, with 10 bases between. The CDR3 spells CASSQEVGGYNEQFF. CDR3 in DNA: TGTGCCAGCAGCCAAGAGGTCGGGGGTTACAATGAGCAGTTCTTC.

The J gene is TRBJ2-5, the V gene TRBV10-2; D ambiguous. The CDR3 spans 14 residues. CDR1 WSHSY and CDR2 SAAADI come from the germline V gene. V was shortened by 0 bases and J by 1 base, with 6 bases between the two germline ends. CDR3 nucleotide sequence: TGCGCCAGCAGTGAGTCTAACCTCCAAGAGACCCAGTACTTC. Amino acid sequence: CASSESNLQETQYF.

V usage is TRBV6-5 and J usage is TRBJ2-5, with 7 bases that match TRBD2. V trimming: 2 bases; J trimming: 4 bases; junction bases outside the gene matches: 7. There are 15 residues in the CDR3. Germline V gene data show CDR1 as MNHEY and CDR2 as SVGAGI. In nucleotides, the CDR3 is TGTGCCAGCAGTTACCGCGGGAGTAGGGGAGAGACCCAGTACTTC. Translation: CASSYRGSRGETQYF.

This clone was recorded only once. The gene calls are TRBV5-4 and TRBJ2-3; 7 bases are a match to TRBD1. Germline CDR1 and CDR2: SGHNT and YYREEE (reference sequence). This CDR3 spans 16 amino acids. V dropped 2 bases and J dropped 3; count of bases not matched to a gene: 9. The CDR3 here is CASSLEPTGNTDTQYF. The CDR3 nucleotides are TGTGCCAGCAGCTTAGAGCCGACAGGGAATACAGATACGCAGTATTTT.